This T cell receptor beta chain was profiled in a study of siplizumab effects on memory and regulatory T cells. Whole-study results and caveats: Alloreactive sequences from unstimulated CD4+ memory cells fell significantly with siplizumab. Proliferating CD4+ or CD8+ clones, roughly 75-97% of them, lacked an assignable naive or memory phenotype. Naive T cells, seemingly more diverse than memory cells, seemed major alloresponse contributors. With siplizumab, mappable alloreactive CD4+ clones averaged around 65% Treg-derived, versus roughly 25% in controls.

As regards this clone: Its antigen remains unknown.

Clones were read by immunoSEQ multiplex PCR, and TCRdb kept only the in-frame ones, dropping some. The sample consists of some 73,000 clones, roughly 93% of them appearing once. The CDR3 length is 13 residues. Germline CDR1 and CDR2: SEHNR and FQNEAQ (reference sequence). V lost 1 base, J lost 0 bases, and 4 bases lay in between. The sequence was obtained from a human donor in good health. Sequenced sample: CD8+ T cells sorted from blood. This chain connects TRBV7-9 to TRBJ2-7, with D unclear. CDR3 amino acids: CASSLEVSYEQYF. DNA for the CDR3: TGTGCCAGCAGCTTAGAGGTCTCCTACGAGCAGTACTTC.